The clone carrying this T cell receptor beta chain was seen a single time. What it binds is unknown. One end of the junction varies from germline; a read error may be responsible. Unsorted whole blood yielded the blood RNA, and germline DNA was also extracted. Enrolled patients were chronically infected with HBV and treatment-naive. Germline V gene sequence: CDR1 SGHNT, CDR2 YYREEE (reference sequence). This CDR3 has 14 residues. The data stem from a study of tumor-infiltrating lymphocytes in primary liver carcinoma. About the study: Tumor stage was T1-T3 N0M0, and tumor size was roughly 4 to 10 cm across.

Findings and caveats of the study: Tumor-adjacent and tumor-blood pairs shared a smaller degree of overlap than tumor region pairs. Significantly larger top-250-clone fractions were found in tumors than in blood (p = 0.039).

TCR beta cDNA was made from roughly 450 ng total RNA with a constant-region primer. ARM-PCR was slightly modified, and three nested multiplex PCR rounds with it gave rise to the TCR beta libraries. TRBV1-TRBV30 forward and Cbeta reverse primers drove the first two roughly 10-cycle rounds. Via MiXCR, TCRdb re-called the multiplex PCR reads, giving one row per CDR3 protein. The table includes 250,000 to 400,000 distinct CDR3 sequences, 55% to 65% detected once. Sample: peripheral blood. The V and J genes are TRBV5-4 and TRBJ2-3, with TRBD2 as a possible D gene (6 bases). The clonotype was recovered from a man aged 35 to 55 with primary liver carcinoma and hepatitis B virus infection. The CDR3 bases are TGTGCCAGCAGCTCGACTAGTAGCACGGATACGCGGTATTTT. It is translated as CASSSTSSTDTRYF.